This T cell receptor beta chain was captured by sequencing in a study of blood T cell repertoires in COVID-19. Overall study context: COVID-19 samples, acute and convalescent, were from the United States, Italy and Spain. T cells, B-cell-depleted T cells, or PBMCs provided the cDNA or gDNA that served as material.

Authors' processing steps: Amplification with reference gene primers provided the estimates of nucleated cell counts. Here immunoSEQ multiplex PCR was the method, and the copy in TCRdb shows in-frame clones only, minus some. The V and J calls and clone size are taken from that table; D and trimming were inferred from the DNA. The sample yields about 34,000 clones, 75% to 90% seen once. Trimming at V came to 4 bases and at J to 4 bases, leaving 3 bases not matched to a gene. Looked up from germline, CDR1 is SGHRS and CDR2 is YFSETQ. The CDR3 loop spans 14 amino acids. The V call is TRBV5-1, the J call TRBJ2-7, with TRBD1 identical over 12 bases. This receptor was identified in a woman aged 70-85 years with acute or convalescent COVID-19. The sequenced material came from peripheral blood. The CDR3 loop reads CASSGDRGQYEQYF. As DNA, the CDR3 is TGCGCCAGCAGCGGGGACAGGGGGCAGTACGAGCAGTACTTC.